The T cell receptor (beta chain) described here comes from a study of somatic mutations in cytotoxic T cells in rheumatoid arthritis. Across the study: Patient blood (less than 33 ml EDTA) was drawn right after diagnosis, before any treatment.

The table came from immunoSEQ multiplex PCR; TCRdb's copy has only in-frame clones and leaves some out. The sample has around 19,000 clones; roughly 82% are singletons. Whole-study findings and limits: Clonality of CD8+ T cells, which was compared between rheumatoid arthritis patients and age-matched healthy controls, did not differ significantly.

This clone was counted once. Its antigen is not known. Per germline, CDR1 SGHVS and CDR2 FNYEAQ. Trimming pared 5 bases from V and 0 bases from J, leaving 15 bases between. The CDR3 covers 16 residues. The source material was CD8+ T cells sorted from blood. The V and J genes are TRBV7-6 and TRBJ2-3, with D possibly called TRBD1 or TRBD2 (5 bases each). The sequence derives from an adult with rheumatoid arthritis. This CDR3 reads CASSTSGGLSTDTQYF. CDR3 in DNA: TGTGCCAGCAGCACGAGTGGGGGATTAAGCACAGATACGCAGTATTTT.